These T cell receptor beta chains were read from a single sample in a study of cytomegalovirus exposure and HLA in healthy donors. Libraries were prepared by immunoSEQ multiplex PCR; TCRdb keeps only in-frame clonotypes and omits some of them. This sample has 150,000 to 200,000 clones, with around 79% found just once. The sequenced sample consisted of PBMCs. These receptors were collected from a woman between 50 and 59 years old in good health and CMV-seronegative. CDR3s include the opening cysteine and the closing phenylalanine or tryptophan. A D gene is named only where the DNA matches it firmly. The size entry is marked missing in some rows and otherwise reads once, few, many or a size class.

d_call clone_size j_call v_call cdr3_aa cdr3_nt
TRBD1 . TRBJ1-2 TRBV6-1 CASSERTGSGYTF TGTGCCAGCAGTGAGCGGACAGGGTCTGGCTACACCTTC
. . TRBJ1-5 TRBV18 CASSPAETMGNQPQHF TGTGCCAGCTCACCAGCTGAAACAATGGGCAATCAGCCCCAGCATTTT
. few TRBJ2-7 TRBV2 CASSGKFGSYSYEQYF TGTGCCAGCAGTGGAAAATTTGGGAGCTACTCCTACGAGCAGTACTTC
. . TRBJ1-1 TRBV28 CASSSTGTPNTEAFF TGTGCCAGCAGTTCAACCGGGACACCGAACACTGAAGCTTTCTTT
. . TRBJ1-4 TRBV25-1 CASSDPYRLGTNEKLFF TGTGCCAGCAGTGACCCCTACAGGTTAGGAACTAATGAAAAACTGTTTTTT
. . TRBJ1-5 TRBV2 CASSDVVGQPQHF TGTGCCAGCAGTGATGTGGTCGGTCAGCCCCAGCATTTT
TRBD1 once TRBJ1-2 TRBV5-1 CASSLPTETGPLGYTF TGCGCCAGCAGCCTCCCTACCGAGACAGGGCCTCTTGGCTACACCTTC
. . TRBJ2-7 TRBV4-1 CASSQGYGFTYEQYF TGCGCCAGCAGCCAAGGATACGGGTTTACCTACGAGCAGTACTTC
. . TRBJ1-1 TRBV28 CASSPLGRAAEAFF TGTGCCAGCAGTCCCCTTGGGCGGGCGGCTGAAGCTTTCTTT
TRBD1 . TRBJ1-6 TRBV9 CASSTPGQGKSPLHF TGTGCCAGCAGCACTCCGGGACAGGGCAAATCACCCCTCCACTTT
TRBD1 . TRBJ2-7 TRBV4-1 CASRGQDTYEQYF TGCGCCAGCAGAGGACAGGATACCTACGAGCAGTACTTC
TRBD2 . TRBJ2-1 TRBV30 CAWLYGTSGLVAYNEQFF TGTGCCTGGTTGTACGGGACTAGCGGCCTCGTTGCCTACAATGAGCAGTTCTTC
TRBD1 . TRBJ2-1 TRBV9 CASSVRGQSYNEQFF TGTGCCAGCAGCGTGAGGGGACAGTCCTACAATGAGCAGTTCTTC
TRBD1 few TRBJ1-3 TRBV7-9 CASSLGDRAGNTIYF TGTGCCAGCAGCTTAGGCGACAGGGCTGGAAACACCATATATTTT
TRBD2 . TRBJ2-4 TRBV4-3 CASSHGTSGDKKNSQYF TGCGCCAGCAGCCATGGAACTAGCGGGGACAAAAAAAACAGTCAGTACTTC
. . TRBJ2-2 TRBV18 CASSPAGRGNTGELFF TGTGCCAGCTCACCAGCGGGCAGGGGGAACACCGGGGAGCTGTTTTTT
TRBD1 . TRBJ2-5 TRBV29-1 CSVVRWAGGTARAETQYF TGCAGCGTTGTACGGTGGGCAGGGGGTACCGCGAGGGCGGAGACCCAGTACTTC
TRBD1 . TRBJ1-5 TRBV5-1 CASSQGDSFSNQPQHF TGCGCCAGCAGCCAAGGGGACAGTTTTAGCAATCAGCCCCAGCATTTT
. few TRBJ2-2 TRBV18 CASSPPTNTGELFF TGTGCCAGCTCACCACCGACAAACACCGGGGAGCTGTTTTTT
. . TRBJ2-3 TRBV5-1 CASSLRGMTDTQYF TGCGCCAGCAGCTTACGGGGGATGACAGATACGCAGTATTTT
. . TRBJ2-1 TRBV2 CASSDWQGGNEQFF TGTGCCAGCAGTGATTGGCAGGGAGGTAATGAGCAGTTCTTC
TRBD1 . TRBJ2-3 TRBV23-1 CASSQYPGQGKHWVVDTQYF TGCGCCAGCAGTCAATACCCGGGACAGGGTAAACATTGGGTGGTAGATACGCAGTATTTT
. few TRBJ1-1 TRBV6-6 CASSYSTEEKAFF TGTGCCAGCAGTTACTCGACTGAAGAGAAAGCTTTCTTT
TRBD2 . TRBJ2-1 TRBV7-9 CASSLAGTRVNEQFF TGTGCCAGCAGCTTAGCCGGGACTAGGGTCAATGAGCAGTTCTTC
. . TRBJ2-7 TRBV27 CASSRQESSYEQYF TGTGCCAGCTCGAGACAGGAGAGCTCCTACGAGCAGTACTTC
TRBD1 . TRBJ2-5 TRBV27 CASGDPTTGGARETQYF TGTGCCAGCGGAGATCCCACCACAGGGGGCGCTCGAGAGACCCAGTACTTC
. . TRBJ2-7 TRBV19 CASSSAVVSYEQYF TGTGCCAGTAGTAGTGCGGTTGTTTCCTACGAGCAGTACTTC
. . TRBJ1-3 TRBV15 CATSSSVLSGNTIYF TGTGCCACCAGCAGCTCCGTTTTGTCTGGAAACACCATATATTTT
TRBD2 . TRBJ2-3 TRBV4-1 CASSQIAGGAGTDTQYF TGCGCCAGCAGCCAAATAGCGGGAGGGGCGGGCACAGATACGCAGTATTTT
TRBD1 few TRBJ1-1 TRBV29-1 CSVTTGGYTEAFF TGCAGCGTTACTACAGGGGGCTACACTGAAGCTTTCTTT
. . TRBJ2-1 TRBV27 CASSRTGFTYNEQFF TGTGCCAGCAGCCGGACTGGATTTACATACAATGAGCAGTTCTTC
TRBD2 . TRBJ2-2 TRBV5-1 CASSSSAGLHTGELFF TGCGCCAGCAGCTCCTCAGCGGGACTCCACACCGGGGAGCTGTTTTTT
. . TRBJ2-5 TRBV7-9 CASSFASGDGQETQYF TGTGCCAGCAGCTTCGCTTCCGGCGACGGGCAAGAGACCCAGTACTTC
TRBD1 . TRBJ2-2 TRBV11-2 CASSLNRGWANTGELFF TGTGCCAGCAGCTTAAACAGGGGGTGGGCGAACACCGGGGAGCTGTTTTTT
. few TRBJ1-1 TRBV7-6 CASSSPKGMNTEAFF TGTGCCAGCAGCTCCCCTAAGGGGATGAACACTGAAGCTTTCTTT
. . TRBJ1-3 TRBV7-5 CARSFWDGSSGALSGNTIYF TGTGCCAGAAGCTTCTGGGACGGGTCGAGCGGGGCCTTGAGTGGAAACACCATATATTTT
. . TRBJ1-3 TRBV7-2 CASSLGTGTGNTIYF TGTGCCAGCAGCTTAGGCACAGGGACTGGAAACACCATATATTTT
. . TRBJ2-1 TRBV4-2 CASSPQTGWGEQFF TGTGCCAGCAGCCCCCAGACTGGGTGGGGCGAGCAGTTCTTC
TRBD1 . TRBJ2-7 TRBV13 CASTLRPGTAYEQYF TGTGCCAGCACCTTAAGACCTGGGACAGCCTACGAGCAGTACTTC
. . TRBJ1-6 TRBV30 CAWSVGRSSYNSPLHF TGTGCCTGGAGTGTAGGCCGGAGCTCCTATAATTCACCCCTCCACTTT
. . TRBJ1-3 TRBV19 CASSGAGRGNTIYF TGTGCCAGTAGTGGTGCGGGGCGTGGAAACACCATATATTTT